These 10 T cell receptor beta chains were all obtained from the same sample, sequenced in a study of T cells in Graves' hyperthyroidism and ophthalmopathy. Amplification of TCR beta CDR3 regions was performed using RNA transcripts as template. A set of HTBI primers served as the primers for a first-round RT-PCR of the TCR CDR3. TCRdb ran MiXCR on the multiplex PCR reads and lists one entry per CDR3 protein. The repertoire holds about 720,000 distinct CDR3 sequences, with about 19% as singletons. Sequencing was done on a sample of blood. All receptors come from a woman aged 50 to 60 with Graves' hyperthyroidism that later progressed to Graves' ophthalmopathy.

This clonotype showed up many times. The rearrangement uses TRBV6-1 and TRBJ1-5; 8 nucleotides align to TRBD1. Germline CDR1 MNHNS, CDR2 SASEGT. The CDR3 extends over 15 amino acids. V shed 5 bases, J shed 2 bases, and the junction held 5 bases outside the gene matches. In DNA form, the CDR3 reads TGTGCCAGCAGTCAGGGGGCGTGGGGCAATCAGCCCCAGCATTTT. Residues: CASSQGAWGNQPQHF.

This clonotype was observed a few times. This chain joins TRBV3-1 and TRBJ2-5; 8 bases agree with TRBD2. The germline V gene has CDR1 LGHDT and CDR2 YNNKEL (reference sequence). The CDR3 has 13 residues. After removal of 3 bases from V and 5 bases from J, the junction contained 2 bases not matched to a gene. CDR3 in amino acids: CASSQASGETQYF. As DNA, the CDR3 is TGTGCCAGCAGCCAGGCTAGCGGGGAGACCCAGTACTTC.

The chain has TRBV6-1 and TRBJ1-5; D not resolved. The CDR3 is made up of 17 amino acids. Germline assignment: CDR1 MNHNS and CDR2 SASEGT. Trimming took 0 bases from V and 0 from J, leaving 12 bases between them. CDR3 DNA sequence: TGTGCCAGCAGTGAAGCAATGGGGTGGGATAGCAATCAGCCCCAGCATTTT. Translation gives CASSEAMGWDSNQPQHF.

This clonotype was recorded at least ten times. V is TRBV11-1 and J is TRBJ2-1; the match to TRBD1 covers 8 bases. Germline loops: CDR1 SGHAT, CDR2 FQDESV (reference sequence). Unmatched junction bases numbered 10, after V lost 1 base and J lost 5 bases. The CDR3 has 17 residues. Here the CDR3 DNA reads TGTGCCAGCAGCTTAGTCCTGGCAGGGGGCTTGGACAATGAGCAGTTCTTC. Its protein is CASSLVLAGGLDNEQFF.

The table lists this clonotype with many counts. CDR3 in amino acids: CATSRDLGAGNEAFF. The DNA of the CDR3 is TGTGCCACCAGCAGAGATCTGGGGGCTGGTAACGAAGCTTTCTTT. V usage is TRBV15 and J usage is TRBJ1-1; possible D gene TRBD1, 6 bases. Germline V gene data show CDR1 as LNHNV and CDR2 as YYDKDF (reference sequence). The germline V and J ends were trimmed by 0 bases and 8 bases, with 16 bases remaining between them. CDR3 length equals 15 residues.

The chain carries TRBV12-5 and TRBJ1-1; TRBD1 might be the D (6 bases). The CDR3 runs to 17 residues. Germline values: CDR1 LGHNT, CDR2 FRNRAP. The ends were cut back, 3 bases at V and 1 base at J, with 18 bases in the middle. The CDR3 DNA follows: TGTGCTAGTGGTTTAGTTGGGGCGGGGGCGAGGAACACTGAAGCTTTCTTT. Translating gives CASGLVGAGARNTEAFF.

The chain links TRBV11-2 to TRBJ1-1; a weak D match, TRBD1 (5 bases). Trimming left V 0 bases short and J 4 bases short, with 12 bases between. The CDR3 is 15 amino acids. Germline loops: CDR1 SGHAT, CDR2 FQNNGV. CDR3 DNA sequence: TGTGCCAGCAGCTTAGATTCGAGGGGAGCCACTGAAGCTTTCTTT. This sequence encodes CASSLDSRGATEAFF.

The chain links TRBV19 to TRBJ1-2, with D uncertain. CDR1 LNHDA and CDR2 SQIVND come from the germline V gene (reference sequence). Trimming took off 3 bases at V and 4 bases at J, with 9 bases between the two ends. The CDR3 spans 13 residues. The CDR3 DNA is TGTGCCAGTAGTATGGAATTTGGCTATGGCTACACCTTC. It yields the protein CASSMEFGYGYTF.

The J gene is TRBJ2-7, the V gene TRBV28; D possibly corresponds to TRBD1 (6 bases). This CDR3 is built from 16 residues. V shed 0 bases and J shed 5 bases, with 17 bases lying between them. CDR1 and CDR2 from the germline V gene are MDHEN and SYDVKM. The chain's CDR3 is CASSLWDSSRVDEQYF. DNA for the CDR3: TGTGCCAGCAGTTTATGGGACAGTTCCCGGGTCGACGAGCAGTACTTC.

In this sample, this clonotype turned up a few times. CDR3 loop: CSVAGDSNQPQHF. DNA for the CDR3: TGCAGCGTTGCGGGGGATAGCAATCAGCCCCAGCATTTT. This sequence joins TRBV29-1 and TRBJ1-5; tentative D call: TRBD1 (5 bases). Germline assignment: CDR1 SQVTM and CDR2 ANQGSEA. Trimming left V 4 bases short and J 0 bases short, with 7 bases between. The CDR3 has 13 amino acids.